This T cell receptor (beta chain) was captured in a study of cytomegalovirus exposure and HLA in healthy donors. Study-level findings and limits: According to a later analysis, TCR clusters from the first cohort tended to co-occur in the 90 to 150 validation repertoires.

Separation from the 666-subject first cohort characterized the 120-subject validation cohort, to which the donors belonged. This clone was observed a single time. Its specificity is unknown. V dropped 4 bases and J dropped 2; count of bases not matched to a gene: 5. Per germline, CDR1 SGHRS and CDR2 YFSETQ. The CDR3 loop spans 16 amino acids. Produced via immunoSEQ multiplex PCR; TCRdb's table is partial and in-frame only. Of 150,000 or so clones listed, roughly 89% are singletons. V is TRBV5-1 and J is TRBJ2-2, with 10 positions matching TRBD2. Sequenced sample: PBMCs. This sequence was found in a woman aged 18-29 years in good health and CMV-seronegative. CDR3 bases: TGCGCCAGCAGCGTGGTAGCGGGGGGAAACACCGGGGAGCTGTTTTTT. Its translation is CASSVVAGGNTGELFF.